The TCR beta chain under discussion was sequenced for a study of T cell repertoires in cytomegalovirus infection. Study observations and caveats: Carriers of CMV plus the relevant HLA were identified by cumulative public TCR beta family frequency. In two of eight donors, the top clonotype was HLA-C-restricted CMV-specific.

To note about this clonotype: The target antigen is unknown.

TCRdb reprocessed the reads via MiXCR and lists one record per CDR3 protein. The data show about half a million distinct CDR3 sequences, with approximately 42% seen just once and roughly two fifths held by the top ten. The CDR3 has 10 amino acids. Germline-derived CDR1 and CDR2 are MNHEY and SMNVEV (reference sequence). Trimming took off 7 bases at V and 5 bases at J, with 5 bases between the two ends. The chain joins TRBV27 to TRBJ1-2; no definite D call. The specimen comprised cultured PBMCs, sampled from culture after CMV antigen stimulation. The receptor comes from a human donor in good health (CMV status not recorded). Some clones in this sample may be carry-over from other donors' samples. The CDR3 DNA sequence: TGTGCCAGCATATCGTATGGCTACACCTTC. Amino acid sequence: CASISYGYTF.